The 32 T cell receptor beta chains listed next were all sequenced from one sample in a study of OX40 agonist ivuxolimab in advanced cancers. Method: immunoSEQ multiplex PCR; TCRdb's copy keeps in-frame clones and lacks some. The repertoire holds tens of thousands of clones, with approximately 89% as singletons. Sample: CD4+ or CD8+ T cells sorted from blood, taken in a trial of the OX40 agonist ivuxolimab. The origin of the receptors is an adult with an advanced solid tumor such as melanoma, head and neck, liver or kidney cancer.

The CDR3 DNA follows: TGTGCCAGCAGCCCTAGAACAGGGGATGGGAGCTACGAGCAGTACTTC. Amino acids: CASSPRTGDGSYEQYF. The gene calls are TRBV7-9 and TRBJ2-7, with TRBD1 matching over 7 bases. Germline lookup yields CDR1 SEHNR and CDR2 FQNEAQ (reference sequence). This CDR3 contains 16 residues. J lost 3 bases, V lost 5 bases, and 13 bases had no gene match. The full variable domain, rest sourced from reference TRBV7-9 and TRBJ2-7, is DTGVSQNPRHKITKRGQNVTFRCDPISEHNRLYWYRQTLGQGPEFLTYFQNEAQLEKSRLLSDRFSAERPKGSFSTLEIQRTEQGDSAMYLCASSPRTGDGSYEQYFGPGTRLTVT.

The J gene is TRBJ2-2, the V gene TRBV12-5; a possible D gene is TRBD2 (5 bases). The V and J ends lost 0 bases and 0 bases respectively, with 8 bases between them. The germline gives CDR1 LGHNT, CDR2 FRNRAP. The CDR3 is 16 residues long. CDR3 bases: TGTGCTAGTGGTTTGGTAAGGGAGACGAACACCGGGGAGCTGTTTTTT. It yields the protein CASGLVRETNTGELFF.

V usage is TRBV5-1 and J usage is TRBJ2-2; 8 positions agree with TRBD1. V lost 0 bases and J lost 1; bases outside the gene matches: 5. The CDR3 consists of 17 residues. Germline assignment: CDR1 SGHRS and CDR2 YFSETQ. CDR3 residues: CASSLDTDRENTGELFF. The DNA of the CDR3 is TGCGCCAGCAGCTTGGATACGGACAGGGAGAACACCGGGGAGCTGTTTTTT.

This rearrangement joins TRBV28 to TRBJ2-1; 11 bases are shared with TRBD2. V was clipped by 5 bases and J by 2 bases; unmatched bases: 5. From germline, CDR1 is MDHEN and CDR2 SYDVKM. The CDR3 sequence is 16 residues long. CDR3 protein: CASSHSGRAAYNEQFF. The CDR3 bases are TGTGCCAGCAGTCATAGCGGGAGGGCAGCCTACAATGAGCAGTTCTTC.

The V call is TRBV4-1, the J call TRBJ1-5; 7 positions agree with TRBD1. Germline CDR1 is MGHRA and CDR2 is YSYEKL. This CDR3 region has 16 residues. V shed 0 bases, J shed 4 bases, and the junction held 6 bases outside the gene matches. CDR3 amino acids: CASSQEMGQLNQPQHF. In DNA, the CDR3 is TGCGCCAGCAGCCAAGAGATGGGACAGCTAAATCAGCCCCAGCATTTT.

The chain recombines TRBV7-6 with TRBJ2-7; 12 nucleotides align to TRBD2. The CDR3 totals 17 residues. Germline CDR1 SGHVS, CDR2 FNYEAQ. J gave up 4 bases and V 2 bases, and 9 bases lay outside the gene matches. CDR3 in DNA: TGTGCCAGCAGCTTACAGCCCTGGACTAGCGGGAAATACGAGCAGTACTTC. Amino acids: CASSLQPWTSGKYEQYF. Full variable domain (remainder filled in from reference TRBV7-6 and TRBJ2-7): GAGVSQSPRYKVTKRGQDVALRCDPISGHVSLYWYRQALGQGPEFLTYFNYEAQQDKSGLPNDRFSAERPEGSISTLTIQRTEQRDSAMYRCASSLQPWTSGKYEQYFGPGTRLTVT.

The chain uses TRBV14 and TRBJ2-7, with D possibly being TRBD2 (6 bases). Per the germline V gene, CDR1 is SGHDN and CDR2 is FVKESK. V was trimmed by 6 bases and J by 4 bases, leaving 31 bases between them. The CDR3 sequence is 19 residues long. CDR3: CASSPEVARGPRVKYEQYF. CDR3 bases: TGTGCCAGCAGTCCCGAGGTAGCGCGGGGACCCCGAGTCAAATACGAGCAGTACTTC.

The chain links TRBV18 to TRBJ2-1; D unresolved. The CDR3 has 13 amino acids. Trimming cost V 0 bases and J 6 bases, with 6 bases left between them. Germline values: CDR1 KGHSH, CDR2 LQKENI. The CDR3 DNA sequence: TGTGCCAGCTCACCACCGACGGGCAATGAGCAGTTCTTC. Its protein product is CASSPPTGNEQFF.

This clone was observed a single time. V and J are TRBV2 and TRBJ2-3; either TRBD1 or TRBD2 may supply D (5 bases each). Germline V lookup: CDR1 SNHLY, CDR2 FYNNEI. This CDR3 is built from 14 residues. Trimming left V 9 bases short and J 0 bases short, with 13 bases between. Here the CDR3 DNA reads TGTGCCAGTGAGGGGACGGGGAGCACAGATACGCAGTATTTT. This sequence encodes CASEGTGSTDTQYF.

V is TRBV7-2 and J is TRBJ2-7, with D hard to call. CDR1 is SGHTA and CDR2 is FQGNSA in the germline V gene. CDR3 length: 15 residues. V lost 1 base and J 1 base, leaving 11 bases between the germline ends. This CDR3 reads CASSLDAGSSYEQYF. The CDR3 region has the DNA TGTGCCAGCAGCTTAGACGCAGGTAGTTCCTACGAGCAGTACTTC.

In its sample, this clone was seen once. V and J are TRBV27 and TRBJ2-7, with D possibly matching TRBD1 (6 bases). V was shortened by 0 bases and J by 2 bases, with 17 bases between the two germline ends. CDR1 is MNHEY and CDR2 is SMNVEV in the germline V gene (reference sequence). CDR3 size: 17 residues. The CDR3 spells CASSLSGNRALAYEQYF. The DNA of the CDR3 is TGTGCCAGCAGTTTATCCGGGAACAGGGCCCTGGCCTACGAGCAGTACTTC.

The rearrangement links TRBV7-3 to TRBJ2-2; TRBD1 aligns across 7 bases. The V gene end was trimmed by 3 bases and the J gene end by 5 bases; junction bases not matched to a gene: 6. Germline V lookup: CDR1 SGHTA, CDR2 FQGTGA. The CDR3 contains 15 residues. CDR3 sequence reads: CASSLTGLGTGELFF. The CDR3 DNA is TGTGCCAGCAGCTTGACAGGGCTTGGAACCGGGGAGCTGTTTTTT.

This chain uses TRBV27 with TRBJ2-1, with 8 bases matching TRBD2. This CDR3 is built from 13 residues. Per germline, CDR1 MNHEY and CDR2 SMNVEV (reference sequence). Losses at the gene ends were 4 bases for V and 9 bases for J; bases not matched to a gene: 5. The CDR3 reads CASSSGLVGEQFF. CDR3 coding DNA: TGTGCCAGCAGTTCGGGACTAGTAGGTGAGCAGTTCTTC.

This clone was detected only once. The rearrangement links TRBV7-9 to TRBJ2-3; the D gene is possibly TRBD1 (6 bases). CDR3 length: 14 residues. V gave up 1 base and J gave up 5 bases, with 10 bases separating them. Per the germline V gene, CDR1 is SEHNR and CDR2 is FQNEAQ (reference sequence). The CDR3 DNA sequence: TGTGCCAGCAGCTTAGACAGGGTTTTAGATACGCAGTATTTT. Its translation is CASSLDRVLDTQYF.

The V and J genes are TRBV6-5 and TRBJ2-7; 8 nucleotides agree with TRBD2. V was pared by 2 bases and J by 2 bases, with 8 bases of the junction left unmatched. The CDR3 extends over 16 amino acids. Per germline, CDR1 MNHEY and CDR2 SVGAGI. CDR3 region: CASSYTGLGEPYEQYF. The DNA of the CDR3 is TGTGCCAGCAGTTACACGGGACTAGGAGAACCCTACGAGCAGTACTTC.

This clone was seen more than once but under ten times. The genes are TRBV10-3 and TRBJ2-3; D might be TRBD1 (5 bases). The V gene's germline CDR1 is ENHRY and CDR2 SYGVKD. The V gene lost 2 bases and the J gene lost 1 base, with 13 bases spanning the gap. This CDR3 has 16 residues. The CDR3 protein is CAISEIEGARTDTQYF. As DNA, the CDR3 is TGTGCCATCAGTGAGATCGAAGGGGCTCGCACAGATACGCAGTATTTT.

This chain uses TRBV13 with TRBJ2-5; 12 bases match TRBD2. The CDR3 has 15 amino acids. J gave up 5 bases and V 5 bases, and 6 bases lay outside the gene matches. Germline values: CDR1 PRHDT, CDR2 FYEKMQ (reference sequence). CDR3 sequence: CASSPATSGSETQYF. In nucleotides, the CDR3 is TGTGCCAGCAGCCCCGCGACTAGCGGGAGTGAGACCCAGTACTTC.

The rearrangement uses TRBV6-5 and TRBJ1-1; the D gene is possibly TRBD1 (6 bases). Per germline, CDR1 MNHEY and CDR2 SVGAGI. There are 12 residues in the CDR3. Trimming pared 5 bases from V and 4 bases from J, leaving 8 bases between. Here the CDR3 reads CASSRGGTEAFF. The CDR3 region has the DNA TGTGCCAGCAGTAGGGGGGGCACTGAAGCTTTCTTT.

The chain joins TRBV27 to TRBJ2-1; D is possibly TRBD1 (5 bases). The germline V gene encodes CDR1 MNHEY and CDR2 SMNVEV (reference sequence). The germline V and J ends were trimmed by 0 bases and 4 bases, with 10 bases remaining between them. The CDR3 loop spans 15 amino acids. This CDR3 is CASSLSRGGYNEQFF. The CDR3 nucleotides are TGTGCCAGCAGTTTATCAAGGGGTGGGTACAATGAGCAGTTCTTC.

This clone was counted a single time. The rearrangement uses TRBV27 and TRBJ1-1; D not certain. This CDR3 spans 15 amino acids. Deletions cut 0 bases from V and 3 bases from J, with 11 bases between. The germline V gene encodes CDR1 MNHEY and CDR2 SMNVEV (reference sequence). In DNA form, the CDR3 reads TGTGCCAGCAGTTTATCGATCGACGGATACACTGAAGCTTTCTTT. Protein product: CASSLSIDGYTEAFF.

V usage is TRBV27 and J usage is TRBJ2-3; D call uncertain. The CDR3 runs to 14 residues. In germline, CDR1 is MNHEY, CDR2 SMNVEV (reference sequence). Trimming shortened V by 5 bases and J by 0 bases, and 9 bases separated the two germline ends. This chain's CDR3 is CASSPFGSTDTQYF. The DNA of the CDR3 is TGTGCCAGCAGTCCGTTTGGTAGCACAGATACGCAGTATTTT.

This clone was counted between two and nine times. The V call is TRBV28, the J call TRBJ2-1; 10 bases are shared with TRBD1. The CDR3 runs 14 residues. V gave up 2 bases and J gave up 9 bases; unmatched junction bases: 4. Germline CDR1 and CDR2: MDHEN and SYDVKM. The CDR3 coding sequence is TGTGCCAGCAGTTTAAGACAGGGGGCAGGTGAGCAGTTCTTC. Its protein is CASSLRQGAGEQFF.

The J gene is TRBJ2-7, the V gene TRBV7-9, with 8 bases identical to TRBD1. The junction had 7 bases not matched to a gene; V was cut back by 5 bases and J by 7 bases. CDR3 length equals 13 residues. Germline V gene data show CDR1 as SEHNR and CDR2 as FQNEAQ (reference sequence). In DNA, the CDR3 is TGTGCCAGCAGCCCAAAAGACAGGGGAGAGCAGTACTTC. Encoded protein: CASSPKDRGEQYF.

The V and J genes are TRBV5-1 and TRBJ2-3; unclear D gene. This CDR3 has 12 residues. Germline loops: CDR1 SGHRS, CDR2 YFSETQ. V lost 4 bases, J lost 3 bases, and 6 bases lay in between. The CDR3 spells CASSDGTDTQYF. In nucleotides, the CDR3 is TGCGCCAGCAGCGACGGGACAGATACGCAGTATTTT. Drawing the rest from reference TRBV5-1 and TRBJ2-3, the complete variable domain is KAGVTQTPRYLIKTRGQQVTLSCSPISGHRSVSWYQQTPGQGLQFLFEYFSETQRNKGNFPGRFSGRQFSNSRSEMNVSTLELGDSALYLCASSDGTDTQYFGPGTRLTVL.

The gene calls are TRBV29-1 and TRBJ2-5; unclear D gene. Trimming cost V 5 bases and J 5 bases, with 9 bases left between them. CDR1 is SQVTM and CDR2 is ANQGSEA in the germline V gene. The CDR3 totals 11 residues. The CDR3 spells CSVPLGETQYF. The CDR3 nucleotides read TGCAGCGTTCCCCTAGGGGAGACCCAGTACTTC.

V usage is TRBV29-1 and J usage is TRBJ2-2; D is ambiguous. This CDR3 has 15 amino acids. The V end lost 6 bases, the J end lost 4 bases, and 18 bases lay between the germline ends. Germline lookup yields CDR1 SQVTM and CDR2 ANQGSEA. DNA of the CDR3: TGCAGCGTCGACCCAACCGGATCGGGCACCGGGGAGCTGTTTTTT. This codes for CSVDPTGSGTGELFF.

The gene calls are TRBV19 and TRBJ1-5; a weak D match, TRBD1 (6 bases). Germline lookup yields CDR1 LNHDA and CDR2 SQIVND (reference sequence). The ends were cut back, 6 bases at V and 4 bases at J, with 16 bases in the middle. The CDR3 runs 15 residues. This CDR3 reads CASSPPGHVNQPQHF. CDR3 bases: TGTGCCAGTAGCCCACCGGGACACGTAAATCAGCCCCAGCATTTT.

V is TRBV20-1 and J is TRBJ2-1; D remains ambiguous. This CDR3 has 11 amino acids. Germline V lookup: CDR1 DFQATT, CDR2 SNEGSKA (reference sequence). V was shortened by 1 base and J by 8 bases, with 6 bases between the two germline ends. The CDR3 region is CSARAVYEQFF. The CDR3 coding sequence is TGCAGTGCTAGAGCGGTGTATGAGCAGTTCTTC.

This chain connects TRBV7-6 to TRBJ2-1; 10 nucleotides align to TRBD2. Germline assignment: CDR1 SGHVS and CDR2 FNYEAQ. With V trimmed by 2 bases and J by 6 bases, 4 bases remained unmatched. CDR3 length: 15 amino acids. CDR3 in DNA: TGTGCCAGCAGCTTATTTAGCGGGAGGCTCAATGAGCAGTTCTTC. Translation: CASSLFSGRLNEQFF.

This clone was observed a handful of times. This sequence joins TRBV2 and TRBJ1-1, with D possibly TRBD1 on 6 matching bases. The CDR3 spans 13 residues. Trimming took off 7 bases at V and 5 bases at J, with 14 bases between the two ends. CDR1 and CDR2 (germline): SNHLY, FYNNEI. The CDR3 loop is CASTPGDGTEAFF. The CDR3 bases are TGTGCCAGCACACCAGGGGACGGAACTGAAGCTTTCTTT.

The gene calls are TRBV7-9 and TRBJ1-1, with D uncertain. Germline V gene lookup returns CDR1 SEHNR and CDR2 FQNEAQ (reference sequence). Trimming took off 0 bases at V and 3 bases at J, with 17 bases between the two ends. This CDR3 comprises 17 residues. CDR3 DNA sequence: TGTGCCAGCAGCTTAGCGCTAAGCCCCTGGCTGGACACTGAAGCTTTCTTT. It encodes CASSLALSPWLDTEAFF. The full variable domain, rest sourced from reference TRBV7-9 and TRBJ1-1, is DTGVSQNPRHKITKRGQNVTFRCDPISEHNRLYWYRQTLGQGPEFLTYFQNEAQLEKSRLLSDRFSAERPKGSFSTLEIQRTEQGDSAMYLCASSLALSPWLDTEAFFGQGTRLTVV.

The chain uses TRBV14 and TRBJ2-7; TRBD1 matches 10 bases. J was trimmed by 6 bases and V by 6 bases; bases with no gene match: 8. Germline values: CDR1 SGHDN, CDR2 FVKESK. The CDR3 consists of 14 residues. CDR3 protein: CASSLGTGVSEQYF. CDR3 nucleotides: TGTGCCAGCAGTCTTGGGACAGGGGTGAGCGAGCAGTACTTC.